This TCR beta chain was observed in a study of Ad26.COV2.S vaccination and SARS-CoV-2 variants. Concerning this clone: Its specificity is unknown.

Profiled with immunoSEQ multiplex PCR; TCRdb holds only in-frame clones, not every one. The sample has some 190,000 clones, 87% seen once; the top ten hold more than 4.5%. General observations from the study: Breadth measured for non-spike TCRs was similar across vaccine and placebo recipients.

The sequenced sample was peripheral blood, obtained after recovery from COVID-19. The TCR was taken from a human donor who had recovered from COVID-19.

This CDR3 reads CASIKGVYNEQFF. CDR3 bases: TGTGCCAGCATCAAGGGGGTCTACAATGAGCAGTTCTTC. The V call is TRBV12-3 or TRBV12-4, the J call TRBJ2-1, with D perhaps matching TRBD1 (6 bases). V was trimmed by 7 bases and J by 3 bases, leaving 10 bases between them. The CDR3 length is 13 residues.